Detailed here is one TCR beta chain. Its antigen is currently unknown. RNA extraction and reverse transcription yielded cDNA as sequencing template. Profiling relied on immunoSEQ multiplex PCR, and the TCRdb table lists in-frame clones only, not all of them. The sample includes around 180,000 clones, 60% of them seen just once. The treatment here: oral pan-JAK inhibitor, 5-10 mg twice daily. The data stem from a study of CD8+ T cells in alopecia areata. Overall study: In an open-label trial, patients got 5 to 10 mg tofacitinib twice daily.

Study findings and constraints: For lesional scalp, especially alopecia totalis/universalis, clonality was higher than in normal scalp.

This CDR3 contains 14 residues. The germline V gene has CDR1 LGHNA and CDR2 YSLEER. Losses at the gene ends were 5 bases for V and 7 bases for J; bases not matched to a gene: 5. This chain uses TRBV4-3 with TRBJ2-1, with 10 nucleotides matching TRBD2. This sequence originates from a human donor with alopecia areata. Sequencing was performed on CD4+ T cells sorted from blood, taken at week 24, from a patient treated with tofacitinib. CDR3 nucleotides: TGCGCCAGCAGCGAAGCGGGGGGGCGGAATGAGCAGTTCTTC. The encoded protein is CASSEAGGRNEQFF.